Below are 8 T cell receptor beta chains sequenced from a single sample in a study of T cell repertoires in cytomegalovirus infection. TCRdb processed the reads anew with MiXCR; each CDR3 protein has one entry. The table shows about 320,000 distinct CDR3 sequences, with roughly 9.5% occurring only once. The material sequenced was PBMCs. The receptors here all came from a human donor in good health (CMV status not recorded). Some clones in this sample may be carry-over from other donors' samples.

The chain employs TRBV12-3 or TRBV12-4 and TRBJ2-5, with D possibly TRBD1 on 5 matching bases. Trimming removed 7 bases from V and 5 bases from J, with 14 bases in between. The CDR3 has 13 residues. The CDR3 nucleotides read TGTGCCAGCACCTTAGGGGCTTTGGAGACCCAGTACTTC. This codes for CASTLGALETQYF.

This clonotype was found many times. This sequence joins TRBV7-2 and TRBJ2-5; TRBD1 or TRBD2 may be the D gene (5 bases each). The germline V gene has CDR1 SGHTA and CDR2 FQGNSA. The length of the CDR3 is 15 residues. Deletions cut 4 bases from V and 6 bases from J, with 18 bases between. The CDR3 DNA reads TGTGCCAGCAGCTGGGACGCAACTTCAGGAAAGACCCAGTACTTC. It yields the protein CASSWDATSGKTQYF.

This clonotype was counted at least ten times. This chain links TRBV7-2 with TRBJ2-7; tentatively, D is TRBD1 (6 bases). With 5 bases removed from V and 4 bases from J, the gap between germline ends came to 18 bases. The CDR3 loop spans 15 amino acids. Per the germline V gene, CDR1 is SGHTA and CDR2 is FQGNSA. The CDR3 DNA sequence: TGTGCCAGCAGCCGCCAGGGGACGGCGGTTTACGAGCAGTACTTC. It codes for CASSRQGTAVYEQYF.

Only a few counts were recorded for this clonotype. The CDR3, as DNA: TGTGCCAGCAGCTTGAAACTGGGGAGTGAGACCCAGTACTTC. Its translation is CASSLKLGSETQYF. The chain couples TRBV5-5 to TRBJ2-5; weak D call: TRBD2 (5 bases). Trimming took 1 base from V and 5 from J, leaving 12 bases between them. CDR3 length equals 14 residues. Germline V gene data show CDR1 as SGHKS and CDR2 as YYEKEE (reference sequence).

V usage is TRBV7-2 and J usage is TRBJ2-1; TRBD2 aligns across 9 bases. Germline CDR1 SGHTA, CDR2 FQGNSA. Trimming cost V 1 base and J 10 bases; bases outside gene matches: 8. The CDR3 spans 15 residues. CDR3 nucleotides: TGTGCCAGCAGCTTAGTGCGGGGGGGGGGGCAGGAGCAGTTCTTC. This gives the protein CASSLVRGGGQEQFF.

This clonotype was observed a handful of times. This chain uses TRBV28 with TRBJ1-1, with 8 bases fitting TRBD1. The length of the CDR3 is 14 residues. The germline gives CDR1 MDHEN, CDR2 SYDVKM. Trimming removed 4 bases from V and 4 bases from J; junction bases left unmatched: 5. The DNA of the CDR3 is TGTGCCAGCAGTTACAGGGGGAGGAGCACTGAAGCTTTCTTT. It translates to CASSYRGRSTEAFF.

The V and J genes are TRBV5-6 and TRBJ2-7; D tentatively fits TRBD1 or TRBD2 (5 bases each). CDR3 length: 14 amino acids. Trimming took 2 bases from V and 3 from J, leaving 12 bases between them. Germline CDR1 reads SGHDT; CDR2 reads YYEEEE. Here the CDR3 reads CASSFGTGLYEQYF. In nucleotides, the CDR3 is TGTGCCAGCAGCTTCGGGACGGGCCTCTACGAGCAGTACTTC. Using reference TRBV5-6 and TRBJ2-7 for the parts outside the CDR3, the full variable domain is DAGVTQSPTHLIKTRGQQVTLRCSPKSGHDTVSWYQQALGQGPQFIFQYYEEEERQRGNFPDRFSGHQFPNYSSELNVNALLLGDSALYLCASSFGTGLYEQYFGPGTRLTVT.

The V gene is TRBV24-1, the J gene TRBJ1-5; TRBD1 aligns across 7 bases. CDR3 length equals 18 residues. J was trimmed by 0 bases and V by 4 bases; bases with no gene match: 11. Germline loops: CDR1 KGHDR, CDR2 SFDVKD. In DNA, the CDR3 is TGTGCCACCAGTGACCCTTCCCAAGACAGGGATAGCAATCAGCCCCAGCATTTT. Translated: CATSDPSQDRDSNQPQHF.